Following are 3 T cell receptor beta chains from one sample sequenced in a study of PD-1 blockade in mismatch repair-deficient tumors. Measured with immunoSEQ multiplex PCR; TCRdb has only the in-frame clones, and not every one. The data show 120,000 or so clones, 88% seen once. Sequenced material: peripheral blood, taken roughly 67 weeks after starting pembrolizumab. All receptors come from an adult with mismatch repair-deficient cancer.

This chain connects TRBV6-1 to TRBJ2-2; TRBD1 might be the D (6 bases). CDR1 and CDR2 (germline): MNHNS, SASEGT. The CDR3 sequence is 12 residues long. V dropped 8 bases and J dropped 6 bases, with 10 bases sitting between them. CDR3 residues: CASAGVSGELFF. In DNA form, the CDR3 reads TGTGCCAGCGCAGGGGTCTCCGGGGAGCTGTTTTTT.

This chain connects TRBV4-3 to TRBJ2-7, with 7 bases matching TRBD1. Per the germline V gene, CDR1 is LGHNA and CDR2 is YSLEER. V gave up 3 bases and J gave up 2 bases; unmatched junction bases: 10. The CDR3 is 16 residues long. The CDR3 sequence is CASSQDRDSPPYEQYF. As DNA, the CDR3 is TGCGCCAGCAGCCAGGACCGGGACAGCCCGCCCTACGAGCAGTACTTC.

This chain joins TRBV7-9 and TRBJ2-5; D is ambiguous. The DNA matches TRBJ2-7 better at its end, which makes the J call doubtful. CDR3 length: 12 residues. Per the germline V gene, CDR1 is SEHNR and CDR2 is FQNEAQ (reference sequence). For the CDR3, the DNA is TGTGCCAGCAGCTTAGGACGGTACGAGCAGTACTTC. Residues: CASSLGRYEQYF.